Listed below are T cell receptor beta chains from one sample, sequenced in a study of shared clonotypes between healthy human individuals. TCRdb keeps only in-frame clones here, not all; method: immunoSEQ multiplex PCR. Of about 2.4 million clones listed, over 85% are singletons. Sequenced sample: naive CD4+ T cells from PBMCs. These receptors were obtained from a man between 18 and 35 years old in good health. Some clones in this sample may be carry-over from other donors' samples. The CDR3 runs from the conserved cysteine through the conserved F or W. Each record gives: CDR3 DNA, CDR3 protein, J gene, V gene, clone size, D gene. A D gene is named only where the DNA matches it firmly. Some rows mark clone size as missing; the rest say once, few, many or name a class of expanded clone.

TGTGCCAGCAGCCCGAGGGGAGACCGGGGCTACACCTTC CASSPRGDRGYTF TRBJ1-2 TRBV7-8 . .
TGTGCCAGCAGGAGGGACTGGGAAAAACTGTTTTTT CASRRDWEKLFF TRBJ1-4 TRBV2 . .
TGTGCCAGCACTACCCCGTCTCGGGGGGTATATTTT CASTTPSRGVYF TRBJ1-3 TRBV7-6 . .
TGCGCCAGCAGCTCAAGGAGAGACAGGGGGCGCAGGGACACTGAAGCTTTCTTT CASSSRRDRGRRDTEAFF TRBJ1-1 TRBV5-1 . TRBD1
TGTGCCAGCAGTGAGCCTAACACCGGGGAGCTGTTTTTT CASSEPNTGELFF TRBJ2-2 TRBV6-4 . .
TGTGCCAGTAGTGCTCTGATGATCCGGGACGGGAGCTATGGCTACACCTTC CASSALMIRDGSYGYTF TRBJ1-2 TRBV19 . .
TGTGCCAGCAGGCGACTAGCGGGACTGTACGAGCAGTACTTC CASRRLAGLYEQYF TRBJ2-7 TRBV11-2 . TRBD2
TGCGCCAGCAGCTTACGATTAGGGGGAGCAGAGACCCAGTACTTC CASSLRLGGAETQYF TRBJ2-5 TRBV5-1 . .
TGTGCCAGCAGCCCAATAATGGGAGACTTCATTGAAGCTTTCTTT CASSPIMGDFIEAFF TRBJ1-1 TRBV9 . .
TGTGCCAGCAGTTTTGGGGGGACTGGGGCCAACGTCCTGACTTTC CASSFGGTGANVLTF TRBJ2-6 TRBV28 . .
TGCAGCGTCTTTAGCGGGAGCTCCTACAATGAGCAGTTCTTC CSVFSGSSYNEQFF TRBJ2-1 TRBV29-1 . TRBD2
TGTGCCAGCAGTTTACCTAGTGCCGGGGGCCACACTGAAGCTTTCTTT CASSLPSAGGHTEAFF TRBJ1-1 TRBV27 . .
TGTGCCAGCAGCTTAGGTCTAGCGGGGACGACCCAGTACTTC CASSLGLAGTTQYF TRBJ2-5 TRBV7-8 once TRBD2
TGCGCCAGCAGACTGCTCAGCTCCTACGAGCAGTACTTC CASRLLSSYEQYF TRBJ2-7 TRBV5-1 . .
TGCGCCAGCAGCCAGGGACAGCCCTACGAGCAGTACTTC CASSQGQPYEQYF TRBJ2-7 TRBV5-1 few TRBD1
TGTGCCAGCAGCTACACCCTAGGGAATAATCAGTTCTTC CASSYTLGNNQFF TRBJ2-1 TRBV7-9 . .
TGTGCCAGCAGCCGTGACAGATCCCTAATCGAGCAGTACTTC CASSRDRSLIEQYF TRBJ2-7 TRBV28 . .
TGTGCCAGTAGTATAAGGGGGGAGGCCGGGGAGCTGTTTTTT CASSIRGEAGELFF TRBJ2-2 TRBV19 . .
TGTGCCAGCAGCTTCCGGGACAGGGCGGCCGGGGAGCTGTTTTTT CASSFRDRAAGELFF TRBJ2-2 TRBV5-4 . TRBD1